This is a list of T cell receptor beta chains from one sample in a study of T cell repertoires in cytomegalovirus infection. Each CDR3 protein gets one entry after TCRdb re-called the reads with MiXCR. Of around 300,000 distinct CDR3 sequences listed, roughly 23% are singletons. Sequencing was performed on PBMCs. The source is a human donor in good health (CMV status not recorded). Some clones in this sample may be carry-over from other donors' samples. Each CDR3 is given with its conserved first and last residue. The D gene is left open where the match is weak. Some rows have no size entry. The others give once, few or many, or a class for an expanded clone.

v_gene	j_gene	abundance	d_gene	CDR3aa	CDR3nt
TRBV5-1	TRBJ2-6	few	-	CASRLGPTSSGANVLTF	TGCGCCAGCAGGCTTGGACCGACGAGCTCTGGGGCCAACGTCCTGACTTTC
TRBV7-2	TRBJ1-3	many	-	CASSLGGNTIYF	TGTGCCAGCAGCTTAGGTGGAAACACCATATATTTT
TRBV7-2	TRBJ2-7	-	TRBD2	CASSLLGLAGGRWYEQYF	TGTGCCAGCAGCCTCCTCGGACTAGCGGGAGGGAGATGGTACGAGCAGTACTTC
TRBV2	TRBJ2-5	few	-	CATGRDGETQYF	TGTGCCACAGGGCGGGACGGAGAGACCCAGTACTTC
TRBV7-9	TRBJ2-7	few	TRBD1	CASSLAGTGAHEQYF	TGTGCCAGCAGCTTAGCCGGGACAGGTGCACACGAGCAGTACTTC
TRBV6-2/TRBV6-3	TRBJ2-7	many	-	CASSWDIYEQYF	TGTGCCAGCAGTTGGGACATCTACGAGCAGTACTTC
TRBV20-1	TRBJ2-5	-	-	CSARSGETQYF	TGCAGTGCTCGCAGCGGGGAGACCCAGTACTTC
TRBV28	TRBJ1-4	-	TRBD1	CASSSGQDEKLFF	TGTGCCAGCAGCTCAGGACAGGATGAAAAACTGTTTTTT
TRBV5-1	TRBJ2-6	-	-	CASSSMGGDNVLTF	TGCGCCAGCAGCTCAATGGGCGGGGACAACGTCCTGACTTTC
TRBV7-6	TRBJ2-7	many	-	CASSLEGQPSYEQYF	TGTGCCAGCAGCTTAGAAGGACAGCCTTCCTACGAGCAGTACTTC
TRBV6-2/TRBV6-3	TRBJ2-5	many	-	CASSDTLGQETQYF	TGTGCCAGCAGTGATACCCTCGGGCAGGAGACCCAGTACTTC
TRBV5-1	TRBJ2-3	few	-	CASSGITPDTQYF	TGCGCCAGCAGCGGAATCACCCCAGATACGCAGTATTTT
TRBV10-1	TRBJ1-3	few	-	CASTENSGNTIYF	TGCGCCAGCACCGAAAACTCTGGAAACACCATATATTTT
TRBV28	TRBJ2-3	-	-	CASSFISADTQYF	TGTGCCAGCAGTTTTATTTCAGCAGATACGCAGTATTTT
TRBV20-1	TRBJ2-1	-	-	CSATGQATYNEQFF	TGCAGTGCCACCGGGCAGGCGACTTACAATGAGCAGTTCTTC
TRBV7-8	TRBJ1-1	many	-	CASSFNAGSGEAFF	TGTGCCAGCAGCTTCAACGCGGGGTCGGGTGAAGCTTTCTTT
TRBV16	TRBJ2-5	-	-	CASSQSGTETQYF	TGTGCCAGCAGCCAATCAGGGACGGAGACCCAGTACTTC
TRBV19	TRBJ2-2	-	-	CASSPGGSHTGELFF	TGTGCCAGTAGTCCCGGAGGATCTCACACCGGGGAGCTGTTTTTT